This T cell receptor (beta chain) originates from a study of T-cell memory formation after mild COVID-19 (dated by TCRdb to about 2021). General notes on the study: TCR sequence clusters from the two donors were found to be largely donor specific. In a couple of donors, T-cell clones that expanded and contracted after mild COVID-19 were tracked by sequencing TCRalpha and TCRbeta repertoires over time. Two young, previously healthy adult volunteers made up the cohort, one male and one female. Beyond this particular receptor, the publication reports: The study included only a couple of mild cases, and larger cohorts that include severe cases with pre-infection samples were judged to be necessary. Some responding clones were detected in pre-infection memory, which suggested that pre-existing cross-reactive memory T cells had joined the SARS-CoV-2 response. Contracting CD4+ clones were located mainly in the CM and EM memory subsets, whereas CD8+ clones were found to be enriched in EMRA. Clones that contracted from day 15 to 85 showed balanced CD4/CD8 phenotypes, whereas a second wave of clones that expanded from day 15 to 37 leaned towards CD4+. SARS-CoV-2 specificity was not confirmed for the second-wave clones peaking on day 37.

V is pruned by 4 bases and J by 9 bases, leaving 5 bases of the junction without a gene match. CDR1 and CDR2 are drawn from the germline V gene: SGHTA, FQGNSA. From the cysteine through the phenylalanine, the CDR3 covers 12 amino acids. Only the CDR3 part of the read is kept: 36 bases, read in frame from the first base. This clonotype was recorded a few times. Its antigen is not yet known. Per-nucleotide qualities are absent, and no much larger clonotype sits a single base away. Ficoll-Paque density gradient centrifugation was used to isolate PBMCs. The sample was run on an Illumina NovaSeq 6000. Using 5'RACE with constant-segment primers, TCRalpha and TCRbeta cDNA libraries were constructed, with sample barcodes and unique molecular identifiers added in the process. RNA was extracted from every sample with Trizol reagent. The libraries were amplified in two PCR steps, and the second step added a second sample barcode and Illumina TruSeq adapters. Sequencing of the libraries was done on an Illumina NovaSeq, producing 2 x 150 bp paired-end reads. The study's own analysis went as follows. The reads were demultiplexed and collapsed into UMI-guided consensus sequences using migec v1.2.7. With mixcr v2.1.11, UMI consensuses were aligned to TRA and TRB V and J templates and assembled into clonotypes. Clonotypes were classified as expanded or contracted when called significant by both edgeR and NoisET, with noise models trained on biological replicates. For edgeR calls, a false discovery rate-adjusted p below 0.01 and a log2 fold-change threshold of 1 were applied. As an exploratory analysis of dynamics, PCA with hierarchical clustering was applied to max-normalized trajectories of the 1000 most abundant clonotypes. Each responding clone was given a CD4 or CD8 phenotype based on the CD4+ and CD8+ repertoires, which had been sequenced separately. TCRdb cleaned the public reads at Q25 with fastp, built clones with MiXCR and kept in-frame beta chains. Under each unique CDR3 protein, matching rows form one entry showing the most common genes and DNA. Clone size and V and J calls follow TCRdb, not the original study. The sample records just over 60,000 distinct CDR3 sequences, about 9.4% of which are singletons. Of the sample, about 1% falls within the top ten clones.

The sequence joins TRBV7-2 to TRBJ1-2, and 7 junction bases match TRBD1. The sequenced sample was PBMCs or a T cell subset sorted from them (not recorded which). The sequence came from a man between 18 and 29 years old who had mild COVID-19 (a few samples of this study predate the infection). The sample titles of this study are shuffled in the database, so cell type and time point are left out; the donor was told from shared clones. The bases are TGTGCCAGCAGCTCGACAGGGCGTAGCTACACCTTC. This codes for CASSSTGRSYTF. The CDR3 plus the reference TRBV7-2 and TRBJ1-2 genes for the other parts give the full variable domain: GAGVSQSPSNKVTEKGKDVELRCDPISGHTALYWYRQSLGQGLEFLIYFQGNSAPDKSGLPSDRFSAERTGGSVSTLTIQRTQQEDSAVYLCASSSTGRSYTFGSGTRLTVV.